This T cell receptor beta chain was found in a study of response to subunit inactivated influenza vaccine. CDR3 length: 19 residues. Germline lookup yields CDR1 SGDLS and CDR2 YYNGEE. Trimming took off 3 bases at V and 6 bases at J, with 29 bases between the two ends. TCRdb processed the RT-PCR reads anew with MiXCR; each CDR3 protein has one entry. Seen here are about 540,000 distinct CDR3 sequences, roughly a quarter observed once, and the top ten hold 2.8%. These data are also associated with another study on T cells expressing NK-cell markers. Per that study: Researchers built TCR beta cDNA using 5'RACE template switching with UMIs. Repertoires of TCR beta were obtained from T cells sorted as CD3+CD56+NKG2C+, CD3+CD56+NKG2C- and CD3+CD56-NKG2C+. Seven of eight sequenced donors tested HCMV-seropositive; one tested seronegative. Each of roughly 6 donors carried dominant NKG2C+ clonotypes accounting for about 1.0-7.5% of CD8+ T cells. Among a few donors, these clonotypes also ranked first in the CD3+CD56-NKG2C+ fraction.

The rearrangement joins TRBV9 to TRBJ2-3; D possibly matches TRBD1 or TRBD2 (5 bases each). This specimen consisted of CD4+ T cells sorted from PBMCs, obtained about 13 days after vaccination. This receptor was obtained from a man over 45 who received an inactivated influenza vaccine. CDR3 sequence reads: CASSANPRGPTRGVDTQYF. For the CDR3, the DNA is TGTGCCAGCAGCGCTAACCCCCGTGGGCCAACGAGGGGAGTGGATACGCAGTATTTT. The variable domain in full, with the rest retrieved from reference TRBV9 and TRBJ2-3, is DSGVTQTPKHLITATGQRVTLRCSPRSGDLSVYWYQQSLDQGLQFLIQYYNGEERAKGNILERFSAQQFPDLHSELNLSSLELGDSALYFCASSANPRGPTRGVDTQYFGPGTRLTVL.